This TCR beta chain appears in the sequencing data of a study of blood T cell repertoires in COVID-19. As for the study in general: Samples of COVID-19 (acute and convalescent) were obtained from the United States, Italy and Spain.

Only in-frame clones appear in the TCRdb table, and some are missing; sequencing was by immunoSEQ multiplex PCR. The data contain under 250,000 clones, roughly nine tenths of them seen just once; the ten biggest clones take up 6.2%. The CDR3 covers 16 residues. V gave up 5 bases and J gave up 0 bases; unmatched junction bases: 8. CDR1 is SNHLY, CDR2 FYNNEI, per germline. This receptor was identified in a man in his fifties or sixties with acute or convalescent COVID-19. V usage is TRBV2 and J usage is TRBJ1-1, with 8 bases fitting TRBD1. Material: peripheral blood. CDR3 protein: CASSTFRQGLNTEAFF. CDR3 in DNA: TGTGCCAGCAGTACCTTCCGACAGGGGTTGAACACTGAAGCTTTCTTT.